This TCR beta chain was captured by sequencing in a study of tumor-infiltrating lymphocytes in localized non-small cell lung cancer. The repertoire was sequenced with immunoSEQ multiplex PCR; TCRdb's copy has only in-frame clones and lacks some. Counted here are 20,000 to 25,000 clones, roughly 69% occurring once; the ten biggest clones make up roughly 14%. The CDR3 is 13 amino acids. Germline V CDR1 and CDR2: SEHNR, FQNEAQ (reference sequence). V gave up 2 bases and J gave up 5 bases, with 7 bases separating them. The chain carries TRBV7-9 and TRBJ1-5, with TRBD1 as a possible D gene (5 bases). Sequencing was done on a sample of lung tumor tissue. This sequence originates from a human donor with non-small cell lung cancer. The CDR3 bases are TGTGCCAGCAGCTTACAAGGGGATCAGCCCCAGCATTTT. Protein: CASSLQGDQPQHF. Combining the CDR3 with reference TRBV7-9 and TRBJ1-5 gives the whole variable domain DTGVSQNPRHKITKRGQNVTFRCDPISEHNRLYWYRQTLGQGPEFLTYFQNEAQLEKSRLLSDRFSAERPKGSFSTLEIQRTEQGDSAMYLCASSLQGDQPQHFGDGTRLSIL.